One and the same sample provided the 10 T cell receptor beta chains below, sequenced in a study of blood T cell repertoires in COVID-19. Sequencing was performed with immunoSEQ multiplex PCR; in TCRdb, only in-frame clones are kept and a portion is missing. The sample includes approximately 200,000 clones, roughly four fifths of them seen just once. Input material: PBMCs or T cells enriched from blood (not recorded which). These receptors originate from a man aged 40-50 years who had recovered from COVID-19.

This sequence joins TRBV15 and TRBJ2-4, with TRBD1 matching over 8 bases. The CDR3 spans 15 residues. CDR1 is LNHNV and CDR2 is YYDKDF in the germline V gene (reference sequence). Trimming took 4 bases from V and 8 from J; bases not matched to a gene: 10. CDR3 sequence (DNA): TGTGCCACCAGCAACCGAGGCAGGGGGCTGGACATTCAGTACTTC. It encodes CATSNRGRGLDIQYF.

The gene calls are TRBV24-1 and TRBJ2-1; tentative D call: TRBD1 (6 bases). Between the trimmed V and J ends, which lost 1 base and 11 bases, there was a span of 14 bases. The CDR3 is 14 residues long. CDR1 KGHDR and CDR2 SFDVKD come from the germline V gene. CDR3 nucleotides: TGTGCCACCAGTGATTTATATTCCCAGGGGAAGCAGTTCTTC. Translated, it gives CATSDLYSQGKQFF.

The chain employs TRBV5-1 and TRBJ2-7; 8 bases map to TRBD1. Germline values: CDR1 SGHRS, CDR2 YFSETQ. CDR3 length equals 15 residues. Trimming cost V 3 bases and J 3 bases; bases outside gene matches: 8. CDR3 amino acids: CASSSQGAPVYEQYF. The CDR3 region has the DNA TGCGCCAGCAGCTCGCAGGGGGCCCCCGTCTACGAGCAGTACTTC. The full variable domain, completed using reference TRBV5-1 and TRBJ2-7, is KAGVTQTPRYLIKTRGQQVTLSCSPISGHRSVSWYQQTPGQGLQFLFEYFSETQRNKGNFPGRFSGRQFSNSRSEMNVSTLELGDSALYLCASSSQGAPVYEQYFGPGTRLTVT.

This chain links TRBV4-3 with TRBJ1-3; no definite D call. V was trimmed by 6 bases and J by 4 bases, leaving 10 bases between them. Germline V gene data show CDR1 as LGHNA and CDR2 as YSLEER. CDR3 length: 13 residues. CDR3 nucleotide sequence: TGCGCCAGCAGTCCCCGGGAGGGAAACACCATATATTTT. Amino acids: CASSPREGNTIYF.

Written as DNA, the CDR3 is TGTGCCAGCAGCTTAGGTCAGGGGCTCATGAACACTGAAGCTTTCTTT. It yields the protein CASSLGQGLMNTEAFF. The chain has TRBV7-8 and TRBJ1-1, with TRBD1 as a possible D gene (6 bases). There are 16 residues in the CDR3. Between the trimmed V and J ends, which lost 1 base and 0 bases, there was a span of 12 bases. CDR1 is SGHVS and CDR2 is FQNEAQ in the germline V gene.

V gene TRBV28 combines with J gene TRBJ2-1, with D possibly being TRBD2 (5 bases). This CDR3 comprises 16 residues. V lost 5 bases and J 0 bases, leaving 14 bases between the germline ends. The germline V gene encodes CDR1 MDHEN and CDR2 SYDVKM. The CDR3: CASSLPGESSYNEQFF. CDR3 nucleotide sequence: TGTGCCAGCAGTCTCCCCGGGGAGAGCTCCTACAATGAGCAGTTCTTC.

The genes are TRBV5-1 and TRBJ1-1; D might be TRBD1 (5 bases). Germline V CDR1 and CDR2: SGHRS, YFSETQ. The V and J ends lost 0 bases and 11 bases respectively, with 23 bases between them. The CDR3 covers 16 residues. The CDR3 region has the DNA TGCGCCAGCAGCTTGGACGGATCGGGGGTGCCTCTTCGGGCTTTCTTT. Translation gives CASSLDGSGVPLRAFF.

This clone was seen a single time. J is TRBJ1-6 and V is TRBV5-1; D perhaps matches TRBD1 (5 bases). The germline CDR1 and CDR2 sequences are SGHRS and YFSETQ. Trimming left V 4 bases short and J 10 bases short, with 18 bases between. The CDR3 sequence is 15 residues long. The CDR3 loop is CASSPRGGFESPLHF. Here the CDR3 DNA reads TGCGCCAGCAGCCCGCGGGGGGGTTTTGAATCACCCCTCCACTTT.

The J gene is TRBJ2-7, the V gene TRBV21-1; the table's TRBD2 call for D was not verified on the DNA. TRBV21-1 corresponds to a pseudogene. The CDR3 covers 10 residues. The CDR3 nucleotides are TGTGCCACGCTATCGGGGGAGCAGTACGTC. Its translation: CATLSGEQYV.

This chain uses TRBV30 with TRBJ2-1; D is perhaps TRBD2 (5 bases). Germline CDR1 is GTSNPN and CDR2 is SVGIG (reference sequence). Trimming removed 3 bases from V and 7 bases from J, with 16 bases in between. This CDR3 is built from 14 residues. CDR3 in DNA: TGTGCCTGGAGGGGGAAGGAGGCTTCAAATGAGCAGTTCTTC. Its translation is CAWRGKEASNEQFF.